This T cell receptor beta chain was recovered during a study of T cell repertoires in cytomegalovirus infection. Study background: HLA-C-restricted CMV epitopes, recently identified, and well-studied HLA-B-restricted ones were used by the study. A matching HLA type, together with CMV infection, was signaled by public TCR beta signatures.

Broader study findings: Clonotype analysis showed dominance of the ex vivo response by HLA-C-restricted CMV-specific TCR beta clonotypes.

MiXCR was run by TCRdb on the reads, yielding one entry per CDR3 protein. The sample contains around 300,000 distinct CDR3 sequences, 25% of which appear only once. Germline CDR1 SGHNT, CDR2 YYREEE (reference sequence). The CDR3 sequence is 15 residues long. V lost 5 bases, J lost 3 bases, and 6 bases stayed unmatched. This clonotype was observed many times. Its antigen is as yet unknown. V is TRBV5-4 and J is TRBJ2-5; 11 nucleotides line up with TRBD2. This clonotype was obtained from a human donor in good health (CMV status not recorded). Some clones in this sample may be carry-over from other donors' samples. Specimen: cultured PBMCs, collected from culture after CMV antigen stimulation. The CDR3, as DNA: TGTGCCAGCAGTGGGCTAGCGGGAGGCGAAGAGACCCAGTACTTC. Its translation is CASSGLAGGEETQYF.